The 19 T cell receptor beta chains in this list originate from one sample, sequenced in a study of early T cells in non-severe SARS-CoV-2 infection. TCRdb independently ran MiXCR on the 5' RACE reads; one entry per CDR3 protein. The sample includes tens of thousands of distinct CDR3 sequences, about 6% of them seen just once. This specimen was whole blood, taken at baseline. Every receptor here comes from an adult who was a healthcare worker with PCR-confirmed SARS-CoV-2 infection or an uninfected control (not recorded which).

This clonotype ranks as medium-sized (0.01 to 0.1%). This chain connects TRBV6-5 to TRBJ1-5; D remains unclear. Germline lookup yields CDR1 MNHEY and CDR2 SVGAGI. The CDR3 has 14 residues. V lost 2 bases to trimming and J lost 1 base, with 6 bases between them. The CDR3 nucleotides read TGTGCCAGCAGTTACAGGGTGAGCAATCAGCCCCAGCATTTT. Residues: CASSYRVSNQPQHF.

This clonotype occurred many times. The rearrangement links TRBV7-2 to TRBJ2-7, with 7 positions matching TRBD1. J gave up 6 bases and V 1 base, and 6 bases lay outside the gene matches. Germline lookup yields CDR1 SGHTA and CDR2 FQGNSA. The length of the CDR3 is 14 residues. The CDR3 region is CASSLVQGISEQYF. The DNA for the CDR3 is TGTGCCAGCAGCTTAGTACAGGGGATAAGCGAGCAGTACTTC.

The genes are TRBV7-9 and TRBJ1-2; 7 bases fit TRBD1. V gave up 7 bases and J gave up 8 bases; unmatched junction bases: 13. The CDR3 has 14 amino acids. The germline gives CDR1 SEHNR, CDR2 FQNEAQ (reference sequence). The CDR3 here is CASIGGQSAWGYTF. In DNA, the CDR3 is TGTGCCAGCATAGGGGGACAGAGTGCTTGGGGCTACACCTTC.

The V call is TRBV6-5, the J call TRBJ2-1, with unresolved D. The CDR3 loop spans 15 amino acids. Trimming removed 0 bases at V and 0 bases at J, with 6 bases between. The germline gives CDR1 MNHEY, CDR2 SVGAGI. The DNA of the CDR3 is TGTGCCAGCAGTTACTCGGCGTCCTCCTACAATGAGCAGTTCTTC. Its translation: CASSYSASSYNEQFF.

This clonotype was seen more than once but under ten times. The CDR3, as DNA: TGTGCCAGCAGTTACTTGGGGGAGGCCCTTGGTGAGCAGTTCTTC. The encoded protein is CASSYLGEALGEQFF. The chain couples TRBV6-5 to TRBJ2-1; TRBD2 might be the D (6 bases). V was shortened by 1 base and J by 9 bases, with 16 bases between the two germline ends. This CDR3 contains 15 residues. Germline V gene sequence: CDR1 MNHEY, CDR2 SVGAGI.

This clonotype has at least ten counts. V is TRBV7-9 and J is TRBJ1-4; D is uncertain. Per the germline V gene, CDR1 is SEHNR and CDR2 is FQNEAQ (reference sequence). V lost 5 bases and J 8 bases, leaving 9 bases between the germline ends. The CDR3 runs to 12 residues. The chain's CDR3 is CASSPEGEKLFF. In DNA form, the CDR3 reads TGTGCCAGCAGCCCAGAGGGCGAAAAACTGTTTTTT.

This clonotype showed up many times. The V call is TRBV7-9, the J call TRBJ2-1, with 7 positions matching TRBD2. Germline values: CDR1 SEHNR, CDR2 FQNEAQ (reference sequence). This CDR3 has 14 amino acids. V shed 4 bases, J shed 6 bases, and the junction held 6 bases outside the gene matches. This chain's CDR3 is CASSWGGTFNEQFF. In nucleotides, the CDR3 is TGTGCCAGCAGCTGGGGAGGGACCTTCAATGAGCAGTTCTTC.

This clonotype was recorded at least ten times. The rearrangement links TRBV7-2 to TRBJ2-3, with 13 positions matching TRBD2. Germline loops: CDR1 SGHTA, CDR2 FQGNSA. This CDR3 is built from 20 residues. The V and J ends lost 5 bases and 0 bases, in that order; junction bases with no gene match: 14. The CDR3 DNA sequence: TGTGCCAGCAGCCTTCCAGGACTCGGGACTAGCGGGACTAGCACAGATACGCAGTATTTT. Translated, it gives CASSLPGLGTSGTSTDTQYF.

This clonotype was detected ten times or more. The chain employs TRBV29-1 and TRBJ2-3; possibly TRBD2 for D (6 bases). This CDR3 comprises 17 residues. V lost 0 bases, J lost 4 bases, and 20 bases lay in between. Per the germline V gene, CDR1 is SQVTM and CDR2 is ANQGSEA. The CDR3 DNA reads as TGCAGCGTTGAAGAGATGCGGGCGGGAAGGATTCCAGATACGCAGTATTTT. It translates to CSVEEMRAGRIPDTQYF.

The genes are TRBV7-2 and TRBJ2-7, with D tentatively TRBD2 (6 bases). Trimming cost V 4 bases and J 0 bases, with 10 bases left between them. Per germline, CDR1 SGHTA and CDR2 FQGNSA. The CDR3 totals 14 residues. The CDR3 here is CASSSPGSSYEQYF. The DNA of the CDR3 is TGTGCCAGCAGCTCTCCCGGGAGCTCCTACGAGCAGTACTTC.

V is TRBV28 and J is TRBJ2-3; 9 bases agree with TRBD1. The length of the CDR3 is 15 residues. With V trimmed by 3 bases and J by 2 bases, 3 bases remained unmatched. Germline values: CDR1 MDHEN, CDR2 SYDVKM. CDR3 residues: CASSLTGGITDTQYF. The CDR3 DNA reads TGTGCCAGCAGTTTGACAGGGGGTATCACAGATACGCAGTATTTT.

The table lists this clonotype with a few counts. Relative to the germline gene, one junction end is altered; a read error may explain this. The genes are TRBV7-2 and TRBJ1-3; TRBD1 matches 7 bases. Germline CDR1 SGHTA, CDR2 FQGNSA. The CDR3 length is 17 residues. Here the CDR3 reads CASSPRQGLGSENTIYF. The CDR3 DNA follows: TGTGCCAGCAGCCCCCGACAGGGTCTGGGGTCTGAAAACACCATATATTTT.

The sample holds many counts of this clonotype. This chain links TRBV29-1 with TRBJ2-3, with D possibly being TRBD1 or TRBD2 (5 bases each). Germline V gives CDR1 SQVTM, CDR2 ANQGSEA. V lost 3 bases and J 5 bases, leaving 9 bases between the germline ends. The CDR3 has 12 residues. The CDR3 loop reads CSVDGDGDTQYF. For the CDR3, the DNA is TGCAGCGTTGATGGGGACGGAGATACGCAGTATTTT.

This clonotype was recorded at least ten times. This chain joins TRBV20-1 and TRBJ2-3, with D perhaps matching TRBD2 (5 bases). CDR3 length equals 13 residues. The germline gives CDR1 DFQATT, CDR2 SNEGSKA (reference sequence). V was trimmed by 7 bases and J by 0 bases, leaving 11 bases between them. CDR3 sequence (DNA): TGCAGTGGAGCGGCAGATAGCACAGATACGCAGTATTTT. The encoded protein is CSGAADSTDTQYF.

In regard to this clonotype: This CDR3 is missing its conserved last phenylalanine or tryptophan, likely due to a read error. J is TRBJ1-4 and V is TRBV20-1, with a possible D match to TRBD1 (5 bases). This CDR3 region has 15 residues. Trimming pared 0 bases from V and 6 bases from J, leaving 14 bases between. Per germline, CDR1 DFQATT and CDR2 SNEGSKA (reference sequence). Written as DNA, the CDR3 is TGCAGTGCTAGAGATGGGGCATTGGTAGATGAAAAACTGTTTTCT. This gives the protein CSARDGALVDEKLFS.

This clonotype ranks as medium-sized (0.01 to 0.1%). The CDR3 nucleotides are TGCGCCAGCAGCTTGTTGGATTCTAACTATGGCTACACCTTC. This sequence encodes CASSLLDSNYGYTF. The chain employs TRBV5-1 and TRBJ1-2; no clear D. Trimming took off 1 base at V and 0 bases at J, with 7 bases between the two ends. This CDR3 comprises 14 residues. Germline CDR1 is SGHRS and CDR2 is YFSETQ. The full variable domain, completed using reference TRBV5-1 and TRBJ1-2, is KAGVTQTPRYLIKTRGQQVTLSCSPISGHRSVSWYQQTPGQGLQFLFEYFSETQRNKGNFPGRFSGRQFSNSRSEMNVSTLELGDSALYLCASSLLDSNYGYTFGSGTRLTVV.

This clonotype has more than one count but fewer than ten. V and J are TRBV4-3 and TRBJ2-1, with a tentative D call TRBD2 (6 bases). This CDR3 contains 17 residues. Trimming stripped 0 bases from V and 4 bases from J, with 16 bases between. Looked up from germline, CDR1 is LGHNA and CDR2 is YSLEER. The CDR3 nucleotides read TGCGCCAGCAGCCAAGAAGGAGGGAGGACGCCTTACAATGAGCAGTTCTTC. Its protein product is CASSQEGGRTPYNEQFF.

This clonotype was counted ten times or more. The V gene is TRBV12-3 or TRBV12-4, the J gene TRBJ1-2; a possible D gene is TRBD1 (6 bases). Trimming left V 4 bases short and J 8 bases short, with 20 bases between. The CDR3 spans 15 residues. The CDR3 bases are TGTGCCAGCAGTTCGACTACAGGGAAAAGGGGCGGCTACACCTTC. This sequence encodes CASSSTTGKRGGYTF.

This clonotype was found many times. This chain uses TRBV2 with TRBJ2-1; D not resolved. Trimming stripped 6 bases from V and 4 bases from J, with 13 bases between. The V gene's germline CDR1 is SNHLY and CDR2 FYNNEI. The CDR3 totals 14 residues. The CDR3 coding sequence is TGTGCCAGCAGATCCGGACCTCTGTACAATGAGCAGTTCTTC. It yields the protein CASRSGPLYNEQFF. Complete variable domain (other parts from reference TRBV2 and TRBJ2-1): EPEVTQTPSHQVTQMGQEVILRCVPISNHLYFYWYRQILGQKVEFLVSFYNNEISEKSEIFDDQFSVERPDGSNFTLKIRSTKLEDSAMYFCASRSGPLYNEQFFGPGTRLTVL.